What follows describes a single T cell receptor (beta chain). Its target is unknown. At one boundary the junction diverges from the germline segment, which might be a read error. The CDR3 runs to 11 residues. Germline values: CDR1 MNHNY, CDR2 SVGAGI (reference sequence). The sample is drawn from a study of T cell responses to AZD1222 COVID-19 vaccine. Generated by immunoSEQ multiplex PCR, the TCRdb table keeps only in-frame clones and is missing some. This sample carries over 100,000 clones, more than 85% of them seen once, and the ten largest clones take 2% to 3%. General study results and limits: Vaccine-associated CD4 TCRs spanned spike, dominant at 160-218 and 743-854. At study baseline, merely over 5 AZD1222 recipients were seropositive. Donors were chiefly white British, with a greater number of females, and clonal diversity was perhaps underestimated. Within unmutated variant regions lay the reported targets of nearly half of spike-specific TCRs.

Sequencing was performed on peripheral blood, taken on day 0 of AZD1222 vaccination. The clonotype comes from an adult in good health. This rearrangement joins TRBV6-6 to TRBJ2-7, with no clear D. CDR3 sequence (DNA): TGTGCCAGCAGTTACTCCCACGAGCAGTACTTC. It specifies CASSYSHEQYF.